This T cell receptor beta chain stems from a study of T-cell memory formation after mild COVID-19. The ends lost 4 bases at V and 10 bases at J; junction bases unmatched: 8. CDR3 length: 14 amino acids. This clonotype has just a few counts. Its antigen is unidentified. Study-level results: Contracting clones from day 15 to 85 showed balanced CD4/CD8; later expanders favored CD4+.

TCRdb passed the 5' RACE reads through MiXCR, listing each CDR3 protein once. The profile shows about 290,000 distinct CDR3 sequences, 15% to 20% of them singletons. This clonotype was obtained from a man aged 18 to 30 who had mild COVID-19 (a few samples of this study predate the infection). Cell type and time point are not known. Input material: PBMCs or a T cell subset sorted from them (not recorded which). This sequence joins TRBV12-3 or TRBV12-4 and TRBJ2-1, with 9 bases fitting TRBD2. The CDR3 region has the DNA TGTGCCAGCAGTTCTCAGCTCCTAGCGGGGGAGCAGTTCTTC. Its protein is CASSSQLLAGEQFF.